The entry below gives a single T cell receptor beta chain sequence along with its context. There is no known antigen for this receptor. No much larger clone exists at a distance of one base, and base qualities are not known. The collaborating institutions used their own protocols to collect whole blood in K2EDTA tubes. For TCRbeta analysis, collaborator samples were shipped as frozen whole blood, as isolated PBMCs, or as DNA extracted from either sample type. TCRbeta CDR3 regions were amplified from genomic DNA using the immunoSEQ Assay, a bias-controlled multiplex PCR. For the original study's pipeline: Nucleated cell counts per sample were estimated from amplification of reference gene primers within the assay. To quantify the absolute abundance of each unique TCRbeta CDR3 rearrangement, sequence reads were collapsed and filtered. Productive Simpson clonality was computed per sample as the square root of Simpson's diversity index over productive rearrangements. TCRdb holds this immuneACCESS table with in-frame rearrangements only. Some clones are missing; in checked studies, unresolved V genes explain under half, and the rest has no known cause. D and trimming were read from the DNA, whereas the V and J calls and clone size are those reported in that table. Across this sample there are about 83,000 clones, with roughly nine tenths seen only once. The biggest ten clones account for around 3% of the sample.

The sample is drawn from a study of blood T cell repertoires in COVID-19 (dated by TCRdb to 2018 to 2020). For context, the study as a whole: Samples from collaborators originated in the United States, Italy and Spain and spanned both the acute and convalescent phases of COVID-19. The prospective study material was composed of cDNA or gDNA derived from T cells, B-cell-depleted T cells, or PBMCs. Subjects who had been exposed to COVID-19, were actively infected with it, or had recovered from it provided the deeply sampled blood TCRbeta repertoires that made up the dataset. The repertoires were released in a freely available public database meant as a resource for research on the immune response to SARS-CoV-2. The samples were drawn from the first 160 participants of the ongoing ImmuneRACE study and from 1,254 subjects provided by 6 global collaborators. A de-identified subject ID, COVID-19 status, age in years and sex were almost always included in the sample metadata. Where HLA class I and class II types were available, the types were taken from metadata supplied by the sample provider, not from assay-based typing.

Beyond this particular receptor, the publication reports: The amount of clinical and demographic metadata varied by source and participant and was provided uncurated.

This TCR was recovered from a woman between 50 and 59 years old with active or convalescent COVID-19. Source material: peripheral blood.

For the CDR3, the sequence is CASSYLVQGSHYEQYF. The DNA sequence is TGTGCCAGCAGTTACTTGGTACAGGGGTCCCACTACGAGCAGTACTTC. The rearranged segments are TRBV6-5 and TRBJ2-7, with 7 junctional bases fitting TRBD1. The cysteine opens and the phenylalanine closes a CDR3 of 16 amino acids. The read is trimmed to its CDR3 DNA, 48 bases read in frame from base 1. CDR1 and CDR2 (MNHEY, SVGAGI) derive from the germline V gene. V ends up 1 base short and J 3 bases short, with an unmatched junction base count of 9.